This entry concerns a single TCR beta chain. What it binds is unknown. Each subset's genomic DNA was split evenly across several immunoSEQ plates. TCRdb's copy holds only in-frame clones and misses some; the assay was immunoSEQ multiplex PCR. This sample carries around 340,000 clones, more than 60% of them seen once, and the ten largest clones take 8.5% to 12%. This specimen comes from a study of shared clonotypes between healthy human individuals. Whole-study findings and limits: Among several donors, about 5% of naive CD4 clonotypes were found in common. Represented diversity (both genetic and exposure-history) was limited by the small number of donors.

V was clipped by 2 bases and J by 2 bases; unmatched bases: 10. The CDR3 is 19 residues long. Germline-derived CDR1 and CDR2 are SGHRS and YFSETQ. The source of this sequence is a man aged 30-40 years in good health. Sequenced: memory CD4+ T cells sorted from blood. This sample's subset: CD45RA-negative fraction. This chain joins TRBV5-1 and TRBJ2-7; 16 bases line up with TRBD2. CDR3 nucleotides: TGCGCCAGCAGCTTAAATGCCGGGACTAGCGGGAGGGCGACCTACGAGCAGTACTTC. Its protein product is CASSLNAGTSGRATYEQYF.